The subject of this entry is one T cell receptor (beta chain). The record originates from a study of Ad26.COV2.S vaccination and SARS-CoV-2 variants. TCRdb keeps only in-frame clones here, not all; method: immunoSEQ multiplex PCR. The sample consists of hundreds of thousands of clones, around 87% of them appearing once. Documented treatment: around 19 received Ad26.COV2.S at low or high dose, single or two shots; several received placebo; per-sample allocation not given. Samples came from day 63 after the first vaccine or placebo injection. This clonotype originated in a person aged 18 to 65 who received the Ad26.COV2.S COVID-19 vaccine or a placebo. Material: peripheral blood, obtained in a trial of Ad26.COV2.S vaccine versus placebo.

CDR3 nucleotides: TGTGCCAGCACCCCAGGGATGCGTAACACTGAAGCTTTCTTT. Translated, it gives CASTPGMRNTEAFF. J is TRBJ1-1 and V is TRBV4-2; D is perhaps TRBD1 (5 bases). Germline assignment: CDR1 LGHNA and CDR2 YNFKEQ. V was shortened by 7 bases and J by 2 bases, with 14 bases between the two germline ends. The CDR3 extends over 14 amino acids.